The present TCR beta chain was sequenced within a study of T cell repertoires in cytomegalovirus infection. Whole-study context: Based on public TCR beta signatures, there were indications of CMV infection and of a matching HLA type.

Via MiXCR, TCRdb re-called the reads, giving one row per CDR3 protein. The sample holds approximately 500,000 distinct CDR3 sequences, about 17% seen once. This clonotype has a count of ten or more. Antigen specificity is unknown. Study-level findings and limits: Dominant in the ex vivo response were TCR beta clonotypes restricted by HLA-C and specific for CMV. CMV carriers having the relevant HLA were flagged by cumulative public TCR beta family frequency.

The germline gives CDR1 SGHVS, CDR2 FQNEAQ. This CDR3 region has 18 residues. The ends lost 4 bases at V and 2 bases at J; junction bases unmatched: 11. The sample comprised CD8+ T cells from PBMCs. The TCR sequence derives from a human donor in good health (CMV status not recorded). Some clones in this sample may be carry-over from other donors' samples. The chain links TRBV7-8 to TRBJ2-1; 10 positions match TRBD2. CDR3 sequence: CASSSQRLAGDAYNEQFF. The CDR3 nucleotides are TGTGCCAGCAGCTCCCAACGCCTAGCGGGAGACGCCTACAATGAGCAGTTCTTC.